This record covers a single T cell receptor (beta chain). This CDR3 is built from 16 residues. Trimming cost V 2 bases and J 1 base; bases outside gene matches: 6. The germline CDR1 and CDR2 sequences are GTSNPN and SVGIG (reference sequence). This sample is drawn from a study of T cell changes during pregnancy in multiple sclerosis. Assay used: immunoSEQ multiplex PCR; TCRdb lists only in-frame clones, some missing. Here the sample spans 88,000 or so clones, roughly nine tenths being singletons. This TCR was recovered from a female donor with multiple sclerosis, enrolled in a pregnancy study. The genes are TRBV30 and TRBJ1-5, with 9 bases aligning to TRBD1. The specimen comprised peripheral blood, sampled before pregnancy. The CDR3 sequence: CAWSQWTGASNQPQHF. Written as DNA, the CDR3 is TGTGCCTGGAGTCAATGGACAGGGGCGAGCAATCAGCCCCAGCATTTT. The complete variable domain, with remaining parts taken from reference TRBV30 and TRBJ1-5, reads SQTIHQWPATLVQPVGSPLSLECTVEGTSNPNLYWYRQAAGRGLQLLFYSVGIGQISSEVPQNLSASRPQDRQFILSSKKLLLSDSGFYLCAWSQWTGASNQPQHFGDGTRLSIL.